These 9 T cell receptor beta chains were sequenced from one sample in a study of cytotoxic CD8 clonotypes in ibrutinib-treated CLL. Method: immunoSEQ multiplex PCR; TCRdb's copy keeps in-frame clones and lacks some. There are nearly 300,000 clones in the sample; 65% to 85% occur only once, and about 5.3% lies in the top ten. The source was PBMCs, collected at disease progression, from a patient treated with ibrutinib. Receptors originate from a human donor with chronic lymphocytic leukemia.

V usage is TRBV4-1 and J usage is TRBJ2-7, with D maybe TRBD1 (5 bases). The CDR3 spans 14 residues. The germline CDR1 and CDR2 sequences are MGHRA and YSYEKL. The ends were cut back, 1 base at V and 7 bases at J, with 14 bases in the middle. The CDR3 bases are TGCGCCAGCAGCCAAGTGATCAGGGCACGGGAGCAGTACTTC. It codes for CASSQVIRAREQYF.

The gene calls are TRBV9 and TRBJ1-2; 7 bases map to TRBD1. The CDR3 sequence is 15 residues long. Germline trimming cut 5 bases from V and 6 bases from J; bases unmatched to any gene: 13. Germline values: CDR1 SGDLS, CDR2 YYNGEE. The CDR3 coding sequence is TGTGCCAGCAGTTTACAGGGGCTAAACGGACATGGCTACACCTTC. Translation: CASSLQGLNGHGYTF.

The chain employs TRBV7-9 and TRBJ2-3; 11 positions match TRBD2. CDR1 SEHNR and CDR2 FQNEAQ come from the germline V gene (reference sequence). V was clipped by 5 bases and J by 3 bases; unmatched bases: 4. The CDR3 has 15 residues. Written as DNA, the CDR3 is TGTGCCAGCAGCCCAACTAGCGGGAGAACAGATACGCAGTATTTT. Amino acid sequence: CASSPTSGRTDTQYF.

This clone has just a few counts. The chain carries TRBV2 and TRBJ2-2; 7 bases line up with TRBD1. CDR3 length: 15 amino acids. V shed 6 bases and J 0 bases; nucleotides not matched to a gene: 4. Germline CDR1 and CDR2: SNHLY and FYNNEI. The CDR3 nucleotides are TGTGCCAGCAGCCAACAGGGGCCGAACACCGGGGAGCTGTTTTTT. This sequence encodes CASSQQGPNTGELFF. Drawing the rest from reference TRBV2 and TRBJ2-2, the complete variable domain is EPEVTQTPSHQVTQMGQEVILRCVPISNHLYFYWYRQILGQKVEFLVSFYNNEISEKSEIFDDQFSVERPDGSNFTLKIRSTKLEDSAMYFCASSQQGPNTGELFFGEGSRLTVL.

The chain is built from TRBV29-1 and TRBJ1-1; maybe TRBD1 (5 bases). The CDR3 has 14 amino acids. Germline loops: CDR1 SQVTM, CDR2 ANQGSEA. The V end lost 4 bases, the J end lost 4 bases, and 16 bases lay between the germline ends. CDR3 sequence (DNA): TGCAGCGTTGGGAGGGGTTTGACTGGCACTGAAGCTTTCTTT. Protein: CSVGRGLTGTEAFF.

The CDR3 spells CASSVGGASDTQYF. CDR3 nucleotides: TGTGCCAGCAGCGTAGGGGGGGCATCAGATACGCAGTATTTT. This chain connects TRBV9 to TRBJ2-3, with D possibly being TRBD1 or TRBD2 (6 bases each). Germline CDR1 reads SGDLS; CDR2 reads YYNGEE. V gave up 0 bases and J gave up 4 bases, with 9 bases separating them. The CDR3 loop spans 14 amino acids.

This sequence joins TRBV15 and TRBJ1-5, with 8 positions matching TRBD1. The CDR3 is made up of 14 amino acids. With V trimmed by 3 bases and J by 2 bases, 0 bases remained unmatched. Germline V gene data show CDR1 as LNHNV and CDR2 as YYDKDF (reference sequence). The CDR3 loop reads CATSRTGGNQPQHF. CDR3 nucleotides: TGTGCCACCAGCAGGACAGGGGGCAATCAGCCCCAGCATTTT.

The chain links TRBV10-1 to TRBJ2-3, with 9 bases that match TRBD1. V lost 3 bases and J lost 0; bases outside the gene matches: 7. The CDR3 is 17 amino acids. Germline loops: CDR1 WNHNN, CDR2 SYGVQD (reference sequence). This CDR3 is CASSDPADRGSTDTQYF. The CDR3 DNA is TGCGCCAGCAGTGATCCTGCTGACAGGGGGAGCACAGATACGCAGTATTTT.

The rearrangement uses TRBV19 and TRBJ2-7; D call uncertain. Per the germline V gene, CDR1 is LNHDA and CDR2 is SQIVND (reference sequence). V was clipped by 5 bases and J by 3 bases, with 14 bases between them. The CDR3 runs 14 residues. The CDR3 region is CASSPRVTFYEQYF. The CDR3 DNA reads as TGTGCCAGTAGTCCTCGAGTTACCTTCTACGAGCAGTACTTC.